The clone carrying this T cell receptor (beta chain) was observed many times. Its antigen is still unknown. Attachment of unique molecular identifiers to individual cDNA molecules was performed. TCRdb re-derived calls from the 5' RACE reads in MiXCR, one entry per CDR3 protein. The sample records tens of thousands of distinct CDR3 sequences, roughly 5% being singletons. This record belongs to a study of early T cells in non-severe SARS-CoV-2 infection. Study information: The sequenced material was bulk RNA from unsorted whole blood, and its chains were unpaired. Study findings and constraints: Private and CD4 specificities were missed by VDJdb matching, which favored anti-spike CD8 responses.

The length of the CDR3 is 15 residues. Trimming shortened V by 5 bases and J by 5 bases, and 17 bases separated the two germline ends. Germline assignment: CDR1 WNHNN and CDR2 SYGVQD (reference sequence). This sequence joins TRBV10-1 and TRBJ2-3; a possible D gene is TRBD2 (6 bases). Sequencing used whole blood. The clonotype comes from an adult who was a healthcare worker with PCR-confirmed SARS-CoV-2 infection or an uninfected control (not recorded which). The CDR3 coding sequence is TGCGCCAGCAGTAGGGACTTATCCCGTCGAGATACGCAGTATTTT. It codes for CASSRDLSRRDTQYF.